A single sample is the source of the 21 T cell receptor beta chains below, sequenced in a study of T cells in Graves' hyperthyroidism and ophthalmopathy. It was RNA transcripts that yielded the amplified TCR beta CDR3 regions. TCR CDR3 regions were first amplified by RT-PCR with HTBI primers. TCRdb fed the multiplex PCR reads into MiXCR, producing one record per CDR3 protein. The repertoire includes 300,000 to 400,000 distinct CDR3 sequences, about 13% of them detected once, and roughly 8.3% sits in the top ten. The sample comprised blood. The receptors derive from a woman younger than 30 with Graves' hyperthyroidism.

This clonotype came up many times. V is TRBV2 and J is TRBJ2-5, with D perhaps assigned TRBD1 or TRBD2 (5 bases each). The ends were cut back, 1 base at V and 6 bases at J, with 12 bases in the middle. CDR3 length equals 14 residues. Germline CDR1 SNHLY, CDR2 FYNNEI. The CDR3 bases are TGTGCCAGCAGTGAAGGAGGGGTTACGCAGACCCAGTACTTC. Protein: CASSEGGVTQTQYF.

This clonotype was counted at least ten times. The chain employs TRBV6-1 and TRBJ1-4; possibly TRBD1 for D (6 bases). The V and J ends lost 6 bases and 12 bases respectively, with 14 bases between them. The CDR3 length is 12 residues. The germline gives CDR1 MNHNS, CDR2 SASEGT. CDR3 residues: CASSYLGGELFF. The CDR3 coding sequence is TGTGCCAGCAGCTACCTAGGGGGAGAACTGTTTTTT.

This clonotype has a count of ten or more. V and J are TRBV18 and TRBJ1-2; a weak D match, TRBD1 (6 bases). From germline, CDR1 is KGHSH and CDR2 LQKENI. The CDR3 extends over 15 amino acids. The V end was cut by 3 bases, the J end by 8 bases, with 19 bases between. The CDR3 region has the DNA TGTGCCAGCTCACCTTATATTCCAGGGGTTAGAGGCTACACCTTC. Its translation: CASSPYIPGVRGYTF.

With regard to this clonotype: The junction and the germline gene differ at one end; a read error may be behind it. The chain uses TRBV14 and TRBJ2-1; D ambiguous. The CDR3 has 17 amino acids. The germline gives CDR1 SGHDN, CDR2 FVKESK. This chain's CDR3 is CASSLRMGPLIHNEEFF. The CDR3 DNA is TGTGCCAGCAGCCTCCGGATGGGCCCTCTAATTCACAATGAGGAGTTCTTC. The complete variable domain, with remaining parts taken from reference TRBV14 and TRBJ2-1, reads EAGVTQFPSHSVIEKGQTVTLRCDPISGHDNLYWYRRVMGKEIKFLLHFVKESKQDESGMPNNRFLAERTGGTYSTLKVQPAELEDSGVYFCASSLRMGPLIHNEEFFGPGTRLTVL.

This clonotype occurred many times. The chain employs TRBV13 and TRBJ1-2; D gene uncertain. Germline loops: CDR1 PRHDT, CDR2 FYEKMQ (reference sequence). CDR3 length: 13 residues. V was cut by 3 bases and J by 1 base, with 6 bases left in between. The CDR3 loop is CASSFQNNYGYTF. The CDR3 nucleotides are TGTGCCAGCAGCTTTCAGAATAACTATGGCTACACCTTC.

This clonotype has at least ten counts. The chain employs TRBV20-1 and TRBJ2-7; D not certain. CDR3 size: 11 residues. The V gene's germline CDR1 is DFQATT and CDR2 SNEGSKA (reference sequence). The V end was cut by 0 bases, the J end by 7 bases, with 7 bases between. CDR3 protein: CSARDAVEQYF. CDR3 nucleotides: TGCAGTGCTAGAGATGCGGTGGAGCAGTACTTC.

The sample holds many counts of this clonotype. The gene calls are TRBV6-5 and TRBJ2-3, with a weak D call TRBD1 (6 bases). This CDR3 region has 17 residues. The germline CDR1 and CDR2 sequences are MNHEY and SVGAGI. The V end lost 2 bases, the J end lost 0 bases, and 15 bases lay between the germline ends. As DNA, the CDR3 is TGTGCCAGCAGTTACACCAGGACAGTTACTAGCACAGATACGCAGTATTTT. It yields the protein CASSYTRTVTSTDTQYF.

The table lists this clonotype with a few counts. The chain is built from TRBV6-1 and TRBJ1-3; D gene uncertain. The CDR3 consists of 11 residues. Germline values: CDR1 MNHNS, CDR2 SASEGT. Trimming left V 7 bases short and J 3 bases short, with 4 bases between. DNA for the CDR3: TGTGCCAGCACTTATGGAAACACCATATATTTT. It encodes CASTYGNTIYF.

Ten or more counts support this clonotype. V and J are TRBV6-1 and TRBJ2-7; D is tentatively TRBD1 or TRBD2 (5 bases each). Germline V CDR1 and CDR2: MNHNS, SASEGT. V lost 11 bases to trimming and J lost 0 bases, with 17 bases between them. This CDR3 is 14 amino acids long. The CDR3 nucleotides read TGTGCCGGGGGACGTGGCTCCTTCTCCTACGAGCAGTACTTC. Translating it yields CAGGRGSFSYEQYF.

The genes are TRBV6-2 or TRBV6-3 and TRBJ1-5, with a weak D call TRBD1 (6 bases). Trimming shortened V by 7 bases and J by 5 bases, and 15 bases separated the two germline ends. Per the germline V gene, CDR1 is MNHEY and CDR2 is SVGEGT. The CDR3 totals 14 residues. The CDR3 sequence: CASKTGVDYQPQHF. CDR3 coding DNA: TGTGCCAGCAAGACAGGTGTTGATTATCAGCCCCAGCATTTT.

This clonotype appeared many times. The chain combines TRBV20-1 with TRBJ1-1; D is possibly TRBD1 (6 bases). Trimming stripped 6 bases from V and 4 bases from J, with 21 bases between. The CDR3 runs to 15 residues. Germline lookup yields CDR1 DFQATT and CDR2 SNEGSKA (reference sequence). For the CDR3, the DNA is TGCAGTGCCCAACTCCCGGGCAGGGGAGCCACTGAAGCTTTCTTT. It is translated as CSAQLPGRGATEAFF.

This rearrangement joins TRBV9 to TRBJ1-1, with TRBD1 as a possible D gene (5 bases). The germline gives CDR1 SGDLS, CDR2 YYNGEE. Trimming shortened V by 3 bases and J by 8 bases, and 17 bases separated the two germline ends. The CDR3 totals 14 residues. In DNA, the CDR3 is TGTGCCAGCAGCGCCCGGGACCCTCCGCGGGAAGCTTTCTTT. Protein: CASSARDPPREAFF.

Note on this clonotype: The conserved phenylalanine or tryptophan normally closing the CDR3 is absent here, so this likely arose from a read error. V and J are TRBV3-1 and TRBJ1-1; D is ambiguous. Germline CDR1 and CDR2: LGHDT and YNNKEL (reference sequence). The V and J ends lost 1 base and 4 bases respectively, with 4 bases between them. This CDR3 is built from 12 residues. The chain's CDR3 is CASSQGGTEAFL. DNA of the CDR3: TGTGCCAGCAGCCAAGGAGGCACTGAAGCTTTCCTT.

This clonotype was observed at least ten times. The rearrangement joins TRBV11-2 to TRBJ2-1, with D unresolved. Germline CDR1 and CDR2: SGHAT and FQNNGV. The V end was cut by 2 bases, the J end by 8 bases, with 13 bases between. This CDR3 spans 14 amino acids. In DNA, the CDR3 is TGTGCCAGCAGCTTATTTGTCCTAGGCGATGAGCAGTTCTTC. Translating it yields CASSLFVLGDEQFF.

In the case of this clonotype: It is unclear where the CDR3 begins or ends on the DNA, so no DNA is shown, and the CDR3 is as TCRdb lists it. This rearrangement joins TRBV7-2 to TRBJ1-2. The length of the CDR3 is 23 amino acids, counting both ends. The V gene's germline CDR1 is SGHTA and CDR2 FQGNSA. This CDR3 is CASSLARPSGANVLTFGAYGYTF.

This clonotype was seen repeatedly, ten times or more. V gene TRBV5-1 combines with J gene TRBJ2-7, with a tentative D call TRBD2 (6 bases). CDR1 and CDR2 from the germline V gene are SGHRS and YFSETQ. The CDR3 runs 14 residues. V was pared by 5 bases and J by 6 bases, with 18 bases between. The CDR3 DNA follows: TGCGCCAGCAGGGAGGGCCGGGATAACCGCGAGCAGTACTTC. Its translation is CASREGRDNREQYF.

This clonotype occurred many times. The junction departs from the called germline gene at one end, perhaps through a read error. This rearrangement joins TRBV7-2 to TRBJ2-5; D is unresolved. Per germline, CDR1 SGHTA and CDR2 FQGNSA. There are 13 residues in the CDR3. The DNA for the CDR3 is TGTGCCAGCAGTTTAGCCGGGCGGGAGACCCAGTACTTC. This sequence encodes CASSLAGRETQYF.

This clonotype was seen ten or more times. The V and J genes are TRBV28 and TRBJ1-1, with D perhaps TRBD1 (6 bases). V dropped 3 bases and J dropped 1 base, with 12 bases sitting between them. CDR3 size: 15 residues. Germline CDR1 and CDR2: MDHEN and SYDVKM. The CDR3 spells CASSLGGRSNTEAFF. CDR3 coding DNA: TGTGCCAGCAGTTTGGGGGGGCGGTCGAACACTGAAGCTTTCTTT.

Many counts were recorded for this clonotype. The chain combines TRBV6-1 with TRBJ2-3, with 7 bases aligning to TRBD2. Germline CDR1 MNHNS, CDR2 SASEGT. V trimming: 8 bases; J trimming: 2 bases; junction bases outside the gene matches: 10. The length of the CDR3 is 15 residues. CDR3 region: CASGGERGATDTQYF. DNA of the CDR3: TGTGCCAGCGGGGGGGAGAGGGGTGCCACAGATACGCAGTATTTT.

This clonotype has at least ten counts. The chain combines TRBV6-1 with TRBJ1-2, with D maybe TRBD1 (6 bases). V was clipped by 3 bases and J by 5 bases, with 10 bases between them. The germline CDR1 and CDR2 sequences are MNHNS and SASEGT. This CDR3 has 13 amino acids. The CDR3 loop is CASSEADRYGYTF. The CDR3 region has the DNA TGTGCCAGCAGTGAGGCGGACAGATATGGCTACACCTTC.

This clonotype has only a few counts. J is TRBJ2-4 and V is TRBV10-3; D is perhaps TRBD1 or TRBD2 (5 bases each). CDR3 size: 13 residues. Germline V CDR1 and CDR2: ENHRY, SYGVKD. Trimming stripped 3 bases from V and 9 bases from J, with 12 bases between. DNA for the CDR3: TGTGCCATCAGTGAAGGGGAGTTGGTCATTCAGTACTTC. It codes for CAISEGELVIQYF.